This is a list of T cell receptor beta chains from one sample in a study of cytomegalovirus exposure and HLA in healthy donors. Clones were read by immunoSEQ multiplex PCR, and TCRdb kept only the in-frame ones, dropping some. The data show a few hundred thousand clones, with nearly 80% seen just once and about 1.8% held by the top ten. The sample was PBMCs. Receptor source: a man between 18 and 35 years old in good health and CMV-seronegative. Both conserved end residues are part of each CDR3. The D gene is left open where the match is weak. Expanded clones get a size class; other rows say once, few or many, or leave the size out.

cdr3_length	v_call	j_call	d_call	clone_size	cdr3_nt	cdr3_aa
14	TRBV6-5	TRBJ1-5	TRBD1	-	TGTGCCAGCAGCACCAGGACAGGGGGACAGCCCCAGCATTTT	CASSTRTGGQPQHF
15	TRBV4-2	TRBJ1-1	TRBD1	-	TGTGCCAGCAGCCAGGGAGACAGGGGAGACACTGAAGCTTTCTTT	CASSQGDRGDTEAFF
15	TRBV6-5	TRBJ2-5	TRBD2	-	TGTGCCAGCAGTTACTCTAGCGGGGTGGGAGAGACCCAGTACTTC	CASSYSSGVGETQYF
13	TRBV6-5	TRBJ2-7	TRBD1	-	TGTGCCAGCAGCCGCGGTCAGGGGGACGAGCAGTACTTC	CASSRGQGDEQYF
15	TRBV11-3	TRBJ1-3	TRBD1	-	TGTGCCAGCAGCCCAGGACAGGGGCCGGGAAACACCATATATTTT	CASSPGQGPGNTIYF
14	TRBV11-2	TRBJ2-1	TRBD2	-	TGTGCCAGCAGCCGAGCGGGGGTGGTCAATGAGCAGTTCTTC	CASSRAGVVNEQFF
17	TRBV4-3	TRBJ2-3	TRBD2	-	TGCGCCAGCAGCCAGGCCCTAGCGGGAGGGGAGACAGATACGCAGTATTTT	CASSQALAGGETDTQYF
14	TRBV19	TRBJ2-1	TRBD1	few	TGTGCCAGTAGTGGACGGACAGGGTACAATGAGCAGTTCTTC	CASSGRTGYNEQFF
14	TRBV12-2	TRBJ1-5	-	few	TGTGCAAGTCGCTTCGGGACAGGGTATCAGCCCCAGCATTTT	CASRFGTGYQPQHF
13	TRBV19	TRBJ1-5	TRBD1	-	TGTGCCAGTAGGGACAGGGGCAATCAGCCCCAGCATTTT	CASRDRGNQPQHF
14	TRBV5-1	TRBJ2-1	TRBD2	-	TGCGCCAGCAGCCCGACGACTAGCAGTAATGAGCAGTTCTTC	CASSPTTSSNEQFF
13	TRBV30	TRBJ2-1	TRBD2	-	TGTGCCTGGAGTAAGGGGCTAGCGGGTGAACAGTTCTTC	CAWSKGLAGEQFF
13	TRBV29-1	TRBJ1-2	TRBD1	-	TGCAGCGTTGGACAGGGTTTAGACTATGGCTACACCTTC	CSVGQGLDYGYTF
11	TRBV2	TRBJ1-1	-	few	TGTGCCAGCAGTGATGGGGGGGGAGCTTTCTTT	CASSDGGGAFF
16	TRBV5-1	TRBJ2-1	TRBD2	-	TGCGCCAGCAGCATAACTAGCGTACCGTTGGGCAATGAGCAGTTCTTC	CASSITSVPLGNEQFF
15	TRBV18	TRBJ1-2	-	-	TGTGCCAGCTCACCATACGAACGGGTTGACTATGGCTACACCTTC	CASSPYERVDYGYTF
17	TRBV9	TRBJ2-2	-	-	TGTGCCAGCAGCGTAGATTTGTTCGGGAGCGTCACCGGGGAGCTGTTTTTT	CASSVDLFGSVTGELFF
15	TRBV7-2	TRBJ2-3	-	-	TGTGCCAGCAGCTTAGCCTCAGGTAGCACAGATACGCAGTATTTT	CASSLASGSTDTQYF
13	TRBV6-1	TRBJ2-5	TRBD1	-	TGTGCCAGCAGACGCGGACAGGGAAAGACCCAGTACTTC	CASRRGQGKTQYF
13	TRBV9	TRBJ1-4	-	-	TGTGCCAGCAGCGCAAGCGGCGGGGAAAAACTGTTTTTT	CASSASGGEKLFF
14	TRBV18	TRBJ2-2	-	many	TGTGCCAGCTCACCGGGGACTGCGGCCGGGGAGCTGTTTTTT	CASSPGTAAGELFF
15	TRBV9	TRBJ1-4	-	-	TGTGCCAGCAGCCGAAACCGGGACAAAAGTGAAAAACTGTTTTTT	CASSRNRDKSEKLFF
14	TRBV6-6	TRBJ1-4	-	few	TGTGCCAGCAACTCTCGGGGGACTAATGAAAAACTGTTTTTT	CASNSRGTNEKLFF
13	TRBV4-1	TRBJ1-1	-	-	TGCGCCAGCAAAAGGGAAGGGGACACTGAAGCTTTCTTT	CASKREGDTEAFF